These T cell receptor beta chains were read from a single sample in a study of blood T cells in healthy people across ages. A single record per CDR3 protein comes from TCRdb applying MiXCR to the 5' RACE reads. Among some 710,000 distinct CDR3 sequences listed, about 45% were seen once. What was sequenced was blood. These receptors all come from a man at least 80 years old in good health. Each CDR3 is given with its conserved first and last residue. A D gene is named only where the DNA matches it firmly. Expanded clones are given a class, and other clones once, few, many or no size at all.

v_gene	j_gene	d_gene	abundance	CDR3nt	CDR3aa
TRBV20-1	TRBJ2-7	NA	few	TGCAGTGCCGAAAGCCGGGACTCGAAATCCTACAATGAGCAGTACTTC	CSAESRDSKSYNEQYF
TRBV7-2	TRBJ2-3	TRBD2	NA	TGTGCCAGCAGCGGCAGGCCAGCGGGAAGCACAGATACGCAGTATTTT	CASSGRPAGSTDTQYF
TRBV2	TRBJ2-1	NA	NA	TGTGCCAGCAGTGAATCGGCGGGGGCACCCTACAATGAGCAGTTCTTC	CASSESAGAPYNEQFF
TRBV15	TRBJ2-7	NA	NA	TGTGCCACCAGCAGAGATGAGCCCGAATCACATTACGAGCAGTACTTC	CATSRDEPESHYEQYF
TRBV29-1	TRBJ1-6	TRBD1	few	TGCAGCGTTGGGGACAGGGGGCCTAATTCACCCCTCCACTTT	CSVGDRGPNSPLHF
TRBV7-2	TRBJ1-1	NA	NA	TGTGTCAGCAGCCCCGCCCCCCCGGCGATACGGACTGAAGCTTTCTTT	CVSSPAPPAIRTEAFF
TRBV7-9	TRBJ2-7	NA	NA	TGTGCCGGCAGCCGAGGGGACGGGCCTTTTTACTACGAGCAGTACTTC	CAGSRGDGPFYYEQYF
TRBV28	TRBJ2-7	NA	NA	TGTGCCAGCACCCAAAGGGAGTACGAGCAGTACTTC	CASTQREYEQYF
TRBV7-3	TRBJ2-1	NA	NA	TGTGCCAGCAGCTTTGTCTTCGCGTCGTACAATGAGCAGTTCTTC	CASSFVFASYNEQFF
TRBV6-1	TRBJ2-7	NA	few	TGTGCCAGCAGTGAAGCCTGGCGGGGAGCCTACGAGCAGTACTTC	CASSEAWRGAYEQYF
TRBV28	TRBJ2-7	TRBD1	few	TGTGCCAGCAGGAGCAGGGGGCGCGAGCAGTACTTC	CASRSRGREQYF
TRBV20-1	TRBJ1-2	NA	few	TGCAGTGCTAGGGCTCCACTAGGGAGCTATGGCTACACCTTC	CSARAPLGSYGYTF
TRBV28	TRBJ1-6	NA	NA	TGTGCCAGCAGTACCCCCGGGACTCATAATTCACCCCTCCACTTT	CASSTPGTHNSPLHF
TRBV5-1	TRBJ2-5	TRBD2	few	TGCGCCAGCAGCTTCGGACTAGTTCAAGAGACCCAGTACTTC	CASSFGLVQETQYF
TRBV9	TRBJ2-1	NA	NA	TGTGCCAGCAGCGGAGCCTCCAATGAGCAGTTCTTC	CASSGASNEQFF
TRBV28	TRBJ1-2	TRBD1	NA	TGTGCCAGCAGTTTACCCTATGGACAGGGGTATTTGGGCTACACCTTC	CASSLPYGQGYLGYTF
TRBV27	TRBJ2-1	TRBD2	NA	TGTGCCAGCAGTTCACTAGCGGGAGGAGAGCAGTTCTTC	CASSSLAGGEQFF
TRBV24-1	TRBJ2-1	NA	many	TGTGCCACCAGTGATTTAGCAAACTACAATGAGCAGTTCTTC	CATSDLANYNEQFF
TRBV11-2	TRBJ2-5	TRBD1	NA	TGTGCCAGCAGCGGGGACAGGGCGCCCCACAATGAGCAGTACTTC	CASSGDRAPHNEQYF